Sequencing of this TCR beta chain was carried out in a study of CD8+CD57+ T cells in acquired aplastic anemia. Study summary: Isolated CD4+ and CD8+ cells, once sorted, yielded DNA averaging approximately 3 ug. The study's findings and limits: There were twenty-nine CD8+ CDR3 sequences that occurred in both patients and controls.

Profiles of TCR beta VDJ and CDR3 were generated from a genomic DNA template. MiXCR, applied by TCRdb to the reads, yields one record per CDR3 protein. Altogether roughly 240,000 distinct CDR3 sequences are present, more than 45% being singletons, with the ten largest covering less than 9%. Points on this clonotype: What it recognizes is unknown.

Sequenced patients had shown CD8+CD57+ cell expansion by flow cytometry. There were no patients without severe acquired aplastic anemia. The blood sampling took place in patients who had so far received no therapy. Losses at the gene ends were 7 bases for V and 8 bases for J; bases not matched to a gene: 3. The CDR3 has 12 amino acids. Germline loops: CDR1 KGHDR, CDR2 SFDVKD. Sequences were obtained from sorted CD4+, CD8+, or CD8+CD57+ T cells (not recorded which) from PBMCs. This sequence was found in a human donor with aplastic anemia. V and J are TRBV24-1 and TRBJ1-2; the match to TRBD1 covers 10 bases. CDR3 in amino acids: CATRGTGEGYTF. Written as DNA, the CDR3 is TGTGCCACCAGAGGGACAGGGGAGGGCTACACCTTC.